The present entry profiles one T cell receptor (beta chain) with its context. Antigen specificity is unknown. These donors, healthy bone marrow donors, were studied. 13 Jbeta primers and 60 Vbeta primers were used for the PCR. The protocol was immunoSEQ multiplex PCR, while the TCRdb copy is restricted to in-frame clones and leaves out a portion. The specimen's table records about 52,000 clones. The data belong to a study of cytomegalovirus exposure and HLA in healthy donors. Notes on the study in general: Certain indistinguishable V segments, among them TRBV6-2 and TRBV6-3, were excluded. Later on, a genetic analysis was performed. It linked a missense variant in DCLRE1C with V- and J-gene trimming of TCR beta. The study carried out a later analysis of TCR beta sequences. It associated approximately 15,000 of them with specific HLA alleles at a false discovery rate of 0.05.

The germline gives CDR1 MGHRA, CDR2 YSYEKL. The CDR3 spans 16 residues. Trimming cost V 0 bases and J 1 base, with 7 bases left between them. This clonotype originated in a woman aged 55-70 years in good health and CMV-seropositive. Sequenced material: PBMCs. The V call is TRBV4-1, the J call TRBJ2-6; tentatively, D is TRBD2 (6 bases). The CDR3 sequence: CASSQDAGSGANVLTF. The DNA of the CDR3 is TGCGCCAGCAGCCAAGATGCGGGGTCTGGGGCCAACGTCCTGACTTTC.